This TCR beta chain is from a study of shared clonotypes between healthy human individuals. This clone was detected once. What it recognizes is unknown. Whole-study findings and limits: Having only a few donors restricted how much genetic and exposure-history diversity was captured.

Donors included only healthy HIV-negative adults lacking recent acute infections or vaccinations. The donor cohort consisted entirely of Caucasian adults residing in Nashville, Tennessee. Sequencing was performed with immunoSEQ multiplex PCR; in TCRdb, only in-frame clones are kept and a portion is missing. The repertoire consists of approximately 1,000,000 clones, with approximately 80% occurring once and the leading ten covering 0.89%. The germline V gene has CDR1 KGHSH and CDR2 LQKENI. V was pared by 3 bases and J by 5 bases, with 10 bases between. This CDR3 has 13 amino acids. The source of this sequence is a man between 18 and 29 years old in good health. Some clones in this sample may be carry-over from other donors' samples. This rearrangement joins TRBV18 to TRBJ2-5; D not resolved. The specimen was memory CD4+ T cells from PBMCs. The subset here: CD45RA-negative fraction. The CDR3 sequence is CASSPPVEETQYF. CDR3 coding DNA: TGTGCCAGCTCACCCCCCGTGGAGGAGACCCAGTACTTC.